These 6 T cell receptor beta chains originate from one sample sequenced in a study of shared clonotypes between healthy human individuals. Some clones are missing from TCRdb's copy, which holds only in-frame ones; the method was immunoSEQ multiplex PCR. Of roughly 380,000 clones in the sample, around 96% were seen once. What was sequenced was memory CD8+ T cells sorted from blood. As for subset: CD45RO+ cells pooled with CCR7-negative TemRA cells. All receptors come from a man aged 25 to 45 in good health.

This sequence joins TRBV11-2 and TRBJ2-1, with a tentative D call TRBD2 (5 bases). The CDR3 runs 16 residues. CDR1 is SGHAT and CDR2 is FQNNGV in the germline V gene. Trimming removed 0 bases from V and 4 bases from J, with 13 bases in between. DNA of the CDR3: TGTGCCAGCAGCTTAGATCCGGGAATCGGGTACAATGAGCAGTTCTTC. Protein: CASSLDPGIGYNEQFF.

This clone was picked up one time. This chain joins TRBV7-6 and TRBJ2-7; 8 bases are a match to TRBD1. The CDR3 consists of 15 residues. Looked up from germline, CDR1 is SGHVS and CDR2 is FNYEAQ. V lost 4 bases to trimming and J lost 3 bases; unmatched junction nucleotides: 8. The CDR3 region has the DNA TGTGCCAGCAGCTCTTCGGACAGGGCCAACTACGAGCAGTACTTC. Amino acid sequence: CASSSSDRANYEQYF.

This chain connects TRBV11-2 to TRBJ2-7; D is perhaps TRBD2 (5 bases). This CDR3 spans 15 amino acids. The germline CDR1 and CDR2 sequences are SGHAT and FQNNGV. V was trimmed by 6 bases and J by 3 bases, leaving 18 bases between them. The CDR3 nucleotides read TGTGCCAGCAGACTAGGTACAGCATCCCTCTACGAGCAGTACTTC. This gives the protein CASRLGTASLYEQYF.

This chain joins TRBV5-1 and TRBJ2-7; 8 bases agree with TRBD2. The V gene's germline CDR1 is SGHRS and CDR2 YFSETQ. With V trimmed by 4 bases and J by 6 bases, 9 bases remained unmatched. CDR3 size: 14 residues. In DNA form, the CDR3 reads TGCGCCAGCAGCCTGACTAGCGCACCGGGCGAGCAGTACTTC. It yields the protein CASSLTSAPGEQYF.

This clone was seen only once. The chain recombines TRBV19 with TRBJ1-2, with D unclear. Per the germline V gene, CDR1 is LNHDA and CDR2 is SQIVND (reference sequence). Between the trimmed V and J ends, which lost 3 bases and 4 bases, there was a span of 9 bases. The CDR3 sequence is 13 residues long. Here the CDR3 DNA reads TGTGCCAGTAGTATGGCAGAAAGCTATGGCTACACCTTC. It specifies CASSMAESYGYTF.

The chain joins TRBV2 to TRBJ2-3, with TRBD1 as a possible D gene (6 bases). This CDR3 has 16 residues. CDR1 is SNHLY, CDR2 FYNNEI, per germline. Trimming cost V 7 bases and J 1 base, with 18 bases left between them. The CDR3 reads CASNRRWDTRTDTQYF. CDR3 bases: TGTGCCAGCAACCGACGGTGGGACACACGCACAGATACGCAGTATTTT.